Shown below are 9 T cell receptor beta chains from a single sample sequenced in a study of kidney transplant recipient with SARS-CoV-2 infection. TCRdb called the reads again in MiXCR, with one record for every CDR3 protein. The repertoire holds 200,000 to 300,000 distinct CDR3 sequences, with roughly 26% as singletons. The sample here was a blood sample, taken at baseline and on day 111 from a kidney transplant recipient. The source of these receptors is a young adult male patient who had COVID-19 and was a kidney transplant recipient. Part of the T cells may come from the graft donor.

In the case of this clonotype: A much larger clone lies one base from this, so it may be a read error. The chain carries TRBV6-5 and TRBJ2-7; D is perhaps TRBD1 (7 bases). This CDR3 is 16 amino acids long. Germline CDR1 MNHEY, CDR2 SVGAGI. CDR3 protein: CTSSYVGTVGGYEQYV. CDR3 DNA sequence: TGTACCAGCAGTTACGTTGGGACAGTGGGGGGCTACGAGCAGTACGTC.

This clonotype was counted many times. The chain couples TRBV6-2 or TRBV6-3 to TRBJ2-5; 10 bases fit TRBD2. Trimming removed 0 bases from V and 1 base from J; junction bases left unmatched: 5. Germline V gives CDR1 MNHEY, CDR2 SVGEGT. This CDR3 is 17 amino acids long. CDR3 nucleotide sequence: TGTGCCAGCAGTTACTCGATATTAGCGGGAGGCCAAGAGACCCAGTACTTC. Protein sequence: CASSYSILAGGQETQYF.

The count of this clonotype is one. A much larger clone sits a single nucleotide away, making a read error possible. The V call is TRBV5-4, the J call TRBJ1-6, with TRBD1 matching over 11 bases. The CDR3 extends over 18 amino acids. Germline CDR1 and CDR2: SGHNT and YYREEE (reference sequence). The CDR3 DNA reads as TGTGCCTCCGGGGGACAGGGGGATCTCCTGGCTGATAATTCACCCCCCCACTTT. The encoded protein is CASGGQGDLLADNSPPHF.

The V gene is TRBV7-6, the J gene TRBJ2-3; 8 nucleotides line up with TRBD2. CDR1 is SGHVS and CDR2 is FNYEAQ in the germline V gene. CDR3 length equals 15 residues. V was clipped by 4 bases and J by 4 bases; unmatched bases: 7. CDR3 nucleotide sequence: TGTGCCAGCAGCTCGGCGCTAGCGGGTCCAGATACGCAGTATTTT. Encoded protein: CASSSALAGPDTQYF.

This clonotype was recorded once. The gene calls are TRBV3-1 and TRBJ2-5; no clear D gene. Germline CDR1 and CDR2: LGHDT and YNNKEL (reference sequence). V lost 5 bases and J lost 5, with 24 bases in between. There are 17 residues in the CDR3. The CDR3 spells CASSSTTPISSSETQYF. The DNA of the CDR3 is TGTGCCAGCAGCTCTACAACTCCCATTTCTTCCTCTGAGACCCAGTACTTC.

This clonotype was observed once. This may be a read error, as it is one base from a much larger clone. V usage is TRBV6-8 and J usage is TRBJ1-6; D unresolved. The V end lost 5 bases, the J end lost 4 bases, and 12 bases lay between the germline ends. The length of the CDR3 is 15 residues. CDR1 and CDR2 (germline): MNHGY, SAAAGT. The CDR3 DNA follows: TGTGCCAGCAGTCGCCGGGTCGATTATAATTCACCCCTCCACTTT. It encodes CASSRRVDYNSPLHF.

This clonotype showed up many times. The DNA for the CDR3 is TGTGCCAGCAGCCGCAAGTCTCCCATTTCTTTCTCTGAGACCCAGTACTTC. It yields the protein CASSRKSPISFSETQYF. The V and J genes are TRBV3-1 and TRBJ2-5; D is undetermined. The CDR3 sequence is 17 residues long. Trimming took off 4 bases at V and 5 bases at J, with 23 bases between the two ends. Germline CDR1 reads LGHDT; CDR2 reads YNNKEL (reference sequence).

The table lists this clonotype with many counts. The CDR3 region is CASSSLAMLLETQYF. CDR3 in DNA: TGTGCCAGCAGTTCACTTGCCATGCTTTTAGAGACCCAGTACTTC. The chain recombines TRBV28 with TRBJ2-5; D ambiguous. V shed 4 bases and J shed 4 bases, with 16 bases lying between them. Germline values: CDR1 MDHEN, CDR2 SYDVKM. The CDR3 runs 15 residues. The variable domain in full, with the rest retrieved from reference TRBV28 and TRBJ2-5, is DVKVTQSSRYLVKRTGEKVFLECVQDMDHENMFWYRQDPGLGLRLIYFSYDVKMKEKGDIPEGYSVSREKKERFSLILESASTNQTSMYLCASSSLAMLLETQYFGPGTRLLVL.

This clonotype was counted at least ten times. The rearrangement links TRBV5-6 to TRBJ1-4; D gene unclear. The germline V gene has CDR1 SGHDT and CDR2 YYEEEE. CDR3 length: 12 amino acids. V lost 4 bases and J 8 bases, leaving 9 bases between the germline ends. Here the CDR3 reads CASSPLGEKLFF. In DNA form, the CDR3 reads TGTGCCAGCAGCCCGTTGGGGGAAAAACTGTTTTTT.